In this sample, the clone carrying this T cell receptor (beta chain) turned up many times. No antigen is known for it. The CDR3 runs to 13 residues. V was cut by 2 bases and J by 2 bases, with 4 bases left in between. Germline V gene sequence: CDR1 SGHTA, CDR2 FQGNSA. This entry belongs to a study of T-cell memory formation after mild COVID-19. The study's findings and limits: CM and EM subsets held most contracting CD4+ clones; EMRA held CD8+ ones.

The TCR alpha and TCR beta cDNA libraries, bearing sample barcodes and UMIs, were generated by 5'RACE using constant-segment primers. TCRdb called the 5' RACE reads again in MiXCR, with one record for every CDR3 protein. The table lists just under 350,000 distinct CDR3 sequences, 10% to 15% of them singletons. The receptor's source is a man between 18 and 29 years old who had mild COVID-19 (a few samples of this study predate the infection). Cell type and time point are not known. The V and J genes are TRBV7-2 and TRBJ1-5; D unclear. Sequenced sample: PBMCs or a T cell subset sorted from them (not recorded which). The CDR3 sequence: CASSLRGNQPQHF. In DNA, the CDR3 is TGTGCCAGCAGCTTAAGGGGCAATCAGCCCCAGCATTTT.